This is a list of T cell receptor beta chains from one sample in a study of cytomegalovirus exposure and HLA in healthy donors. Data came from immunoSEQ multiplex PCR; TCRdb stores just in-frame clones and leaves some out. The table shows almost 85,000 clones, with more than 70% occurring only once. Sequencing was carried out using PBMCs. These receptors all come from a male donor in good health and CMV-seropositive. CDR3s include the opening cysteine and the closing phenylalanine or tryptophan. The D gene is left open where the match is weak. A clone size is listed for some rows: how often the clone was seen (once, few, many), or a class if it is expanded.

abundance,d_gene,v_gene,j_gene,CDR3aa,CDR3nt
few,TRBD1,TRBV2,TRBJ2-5,CASSGRQGGETQYF,TGTGCCAGCAGTGGGCGACAGGGCGGAGAGACCCAGTACTTC
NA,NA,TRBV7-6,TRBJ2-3,CASSLASPSRADTQYF,TGTGCCAGCAGCTTAGCGTCCCCCTCAAGAGCAGATACGCAGTATTTT
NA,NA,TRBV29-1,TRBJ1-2,CSVPTSTGERGYTF,TGCAGCGTCCCCACATCCACGGGAGAGCGTGGCTACACCTTC
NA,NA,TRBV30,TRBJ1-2,CAWRIAGTRGYTF,TGTGCCTGGAGGATCGCCGGGACTAGAGGCTACACCTTC
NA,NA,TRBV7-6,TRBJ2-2,CASSLGAVRTGELFF,TGTGCCAGCAGCCTGGGAGCGGTTAGGACCGGGGAGCTGTTTTTT
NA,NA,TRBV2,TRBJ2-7,CASSAGSYEQYF,TGTGCCAGCAGTGCGGGCTCCTACGAGCAGTACTTC
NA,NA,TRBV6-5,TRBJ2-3,CASRPRSTVSGTQYF,TGTGCCAGCAGGCCCCGTAGTACCGTGAGTGGTACGCAGTATTTT
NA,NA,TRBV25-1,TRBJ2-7,CASSEYHQGRPEQYF,TGTGCCAGCAGTGAATATCATCAGGGAAGGCCCGAGCAGTACTTC
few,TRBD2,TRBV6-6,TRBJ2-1,CASISSGRAFEQFF,TGTGCCAGCATTTCTAGCGGGAGGGCCTTCGAGCAGTTCTTC
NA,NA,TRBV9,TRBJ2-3,CASSFEIGGISTDTQYF,TGTGCCAGCAGCTTTGAGATTGGCGGAATTAGCACAGATACGCAGTATTTT
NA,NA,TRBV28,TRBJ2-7,CASRPPPPTEQYF,TGTGCCAGCAGGCCACCTCCTCCTACCGAGCAGTACTTC
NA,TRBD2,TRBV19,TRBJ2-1,CASSTGTSGRVDEQFF,TGTGCCAGTAGTACGGGGACTAGCGGGAGGGTGGATGAGCAGTTCTTC
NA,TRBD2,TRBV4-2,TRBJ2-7,CASSPRTSGSPHEQYF,TGTGCCAGCAGCCCCCGGACTAGCGGGAGTCCCCACGAGCAGTACTTC
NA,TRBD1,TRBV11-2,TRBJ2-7,CASSSSTGNFYEQYF,TGTGCCAGCAGCTCCTCGACAGGGAATTTCTACGAGCAGTACTTC
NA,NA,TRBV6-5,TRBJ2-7,CASSRGLHEQYF,TGTGCCAGCAGCCGCGGATTGCACGAGCAGTACTTC
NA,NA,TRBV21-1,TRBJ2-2,CASSKAPSGWTGELFF,TGTGCCAGCAGCAAAGCGCCTAGCGGGTGGACCGGGGAGCTGTTTTTT
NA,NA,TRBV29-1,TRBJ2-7,CSVEAGVGEQYF,TGCAGCGTTGAGGCCGGGGTCGGGGAGCAGTACTTC
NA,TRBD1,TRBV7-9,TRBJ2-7,CASSSFFGTGGNEQYF,TGTGCCAGCAGCTCTTTCTTCGGGACAGGGGGAAACGAGCAGTACTTC
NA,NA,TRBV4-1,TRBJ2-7,CASSQGTTSEQYF,TGCGCCAGCAGCCAAGGGACTACCTCCGAGCAGTACTTC
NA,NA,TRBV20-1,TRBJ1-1,CLVNTEAFF,TGCCTCGTTAACACTGAAGCTTTCTTT
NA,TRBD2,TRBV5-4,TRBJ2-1,CASSIRTSGSKFF,TGTGCCAGCAGCATCCGGACTAGCGGGAGTAAATTCTTC
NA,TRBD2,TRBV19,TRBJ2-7,CASSIVGTSGYEQYF,TGTGCCAGTAGTATCGTGGGGACTAGCGGCTACGAGCAGTACTTC
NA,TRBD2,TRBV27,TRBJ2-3,CASTKALAGVDTQYF,TGTGCCAGCACCAAGGCCCTAGCGGGAGTAGATACGCAGTATTTT
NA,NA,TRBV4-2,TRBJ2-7,CAGSQVIGQYEQYF,TGTGCCGGCAGCCAGGTGATAGGACAGTACGAGCAGTACTTC
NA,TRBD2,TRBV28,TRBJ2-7,CASKGGNYEQYF,TGTGCCAGCAAGGGAGGGAACTACGAGCAGTACTTC